Following are 8 T cell receptor beta chains from one sample sequenced in a study of T-cell reconstitution after alpha-beta-depleted transplantation in children. Preparing the TCRbeta library involved the use of unique molecular identifiers. One entry per CDR3 protein results from TCRdb running MiXCR on the PCR reads. The table lists hundreds of thousands of distinct CDR3 sequences, approximately 15% of them singletons. The sequenced sample was PBMCs from the stem cell graft donor, obtained from the stem cell graft. All receptors come from a human donor who donated a stem cell graft to a child with acute myeloid leukemia.

There are many counts of this clonotype. V usage is TRBV12-3 or TRBV12-4 and J usage is TRBJ1-2; no clear D. Trimming removed 9 bases from V and 1 base from J, with 12 bases in between. This CDR3 has 13 amino acids. Here the CDR3 reads CASSMSINYGYTF. DNA of the CDR3: TGTGCCAGTTCCATGTCGATTAACTATGGCTACACCTTC.

V gene TRBV12-3 or TRBV12-4 combines with J gene TRBJ1-3; D is possibly TRBD1 (5 bases). This CDR3 spans 13 amino acids. The germline V and J ends were trimmed by 6 bases and 8 bases, with 14 bases remaining between them. CDR3 coding DNA: TGTGCCAGCAGGACGGGACCCGGGGACACCATATATTTT. Translating it yields CASRTGPGDTIYF.

This clonotype was detected many times. The rearrangement joins TRBV12-3 or TRBV12-4 to TRBJ1-2, with TRBD1 identical over 11 bases. Trimming at V came to 3 bases and at J to 8 bases, leaving 8 bases not matched to a gene. This CDR3 contains 15 residues. The CDR3 sequence is CASSFSGQGASGYTF. In nucleotides, the CDR3 is TGTGCCAGCAGTTTTAGCGGACAGGGGGCGTCAGGCTACACCTTC.

This clonotype was seen many times. This chain joins TRBV5-6 and TRBJ1-5; possible D gene TRBD1, 6 bases. The germline V and J ends were trimmed by 4 bases and 5 bases, with 10 bases remaining between them. The CDR3 is 13 amino acids. The V gene's germline CDR1 is SGHDT and CDR2 YYEEEE. Here the CDR3 reads CASSQSGDQPQHF. Written as DNA, the CDR3 is TGTGCCAGCAGCCAATCAGGGGATCAGCCCCAGCATTTT.

V and J are TRBV5-1 and TRBJ2-6; a weak D match, TRBD2 (5 bases). Germline assignment: CDR1 SGHRS and CDR2 YFSETQ. The CDR3 is 14 residues long. Trimming shortened V by 4 bases and J by 2 bases, and 7 bases separated the two germline ends. Here the CDR3 reads CASSMRAGANVLTF. The DNA for the CDR3 is TGCGCCAGCAGCATGAGGGCTGGGGCCAACGTCCTGACTTTC.

This clonotype appeared a few times. The genes are TRBV20-1 and TRBJ2-2; 7 nucleotides match TRBD1. V gave up 5 bases and J gave up 1 base; unmatched junction bases: 7. Germline V lookup: CDR1 DFQATT, CDR2 SNEGSKA (reference sequence). This CDR3 is 15 amino acids long. CDR3 loop: CSALSGTVNTGELFF. For the CDR3, the DNA is TGCAGTGCTCTGTCCGGGACAGTGAACACCGGGGAGCTGTTTTTT.

This clonotype was picked up many times. The chain joins TRBV7-2 to TRBJ1-1; unclear D gene. Germline V gene sequence: CDR1 SGHTA, CDR2 FQGNSA. The CDR3 totals 14 residues. Trimming pared 7 bases from V and 0 bases from J, leaving 12 bases between. This chain's CDR3 is CASTLAAVNTEAFF. CDR3 DNA: TGTGCCAGCACCCTGGCGGCGGTGAACACTGAAGCTTTCTTT. Full variable domain (rest looked up from reference TRBV7-2 and TRBJ1-1): GAGVSQSPSNKVTEKGKDVELRCDPISGHTALYWYRQSLGQGLEFLIYFQGNSAPDKSGLPSDRFSAERTGGSVSTLTIQRTQQEDSAVYLCASTLAAVNTEAFFGQGTRLTVV.

This clonotype has more than one count but fewer than ten. V is TRBV7-9 and J is TRBJ2-4, with TRBD1 matching 8 bases. The V gene's germline CDR1 is SEHNR and CDR2 FQNEAQ (reference sequence). CDR3 size: 17 residues. J was trimmed by 3 bases and V by 5 bases; bases with no gene match: 12. The chain's CDR3 is CASSLQGVIGVKNIQYF. The CDR3 DNA reads as TGTGCCAGCAGCCTACAGGGGGTGATCGGTGTCAAAAACATTCAGTACTTC.